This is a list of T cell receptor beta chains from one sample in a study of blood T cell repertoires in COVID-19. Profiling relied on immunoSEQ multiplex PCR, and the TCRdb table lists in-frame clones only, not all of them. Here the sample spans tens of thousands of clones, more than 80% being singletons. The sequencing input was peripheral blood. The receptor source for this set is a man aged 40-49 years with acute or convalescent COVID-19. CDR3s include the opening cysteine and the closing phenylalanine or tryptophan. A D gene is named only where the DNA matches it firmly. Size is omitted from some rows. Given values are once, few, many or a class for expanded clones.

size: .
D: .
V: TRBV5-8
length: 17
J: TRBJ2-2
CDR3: CASSFLPGTINTGELFF
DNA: TGTGCCAGCAGCTTTTTGCCAGGGACAATAAACACCGGGGAGCTGTTTTTT

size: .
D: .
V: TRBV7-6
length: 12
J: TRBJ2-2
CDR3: CASSSDTGELFF
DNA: TGTGCCAGCAGCTCGGACACCGGGGAGCTGTTTTTT

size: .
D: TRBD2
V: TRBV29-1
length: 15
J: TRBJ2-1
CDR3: CSVSGTSGPRDEQFF
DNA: TGCAGCGTGTCCGGGACTAGCGGGCCACGGGATGAGCAGTTCTTC

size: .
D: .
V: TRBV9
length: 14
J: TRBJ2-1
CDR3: CASSVAPRSTEQFF
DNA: TGTGCCAGCAGCGTAGCTCCTAGATCCACTGAGCAGTTCTTC

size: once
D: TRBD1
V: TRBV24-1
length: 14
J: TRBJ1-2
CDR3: CATSDRDRIYGYTF
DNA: TGTGCCACCAGTGATCGGGACAGGATCTATGGCTACACCTTC

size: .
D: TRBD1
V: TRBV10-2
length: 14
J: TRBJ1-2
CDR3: CATYTGTENYGYTF
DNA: TGCGCCACCTATACCGGGACAGAAAACTATGGCTACACCTTC

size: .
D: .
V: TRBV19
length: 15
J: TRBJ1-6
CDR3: CASSISWGPDSPLHF
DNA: TGTGCCAGTAGTATAAGCTGGGGCCCTGATTCACCCCTCCACTTT

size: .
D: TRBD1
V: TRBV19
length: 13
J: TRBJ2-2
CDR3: CASSIPGGGELFF
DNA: TGTGCCAGTAGTATCCCAGGGGGCGGGGAGCTGTTTTTT

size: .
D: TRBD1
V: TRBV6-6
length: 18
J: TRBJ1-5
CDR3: CASSLHGAGTGGNQPQHF
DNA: TGTGCCAGCAGTCTTCACGGCGCCGGGACAGGAGGCAATCAGCCCCAGCATTTT

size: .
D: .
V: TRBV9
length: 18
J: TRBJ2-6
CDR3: CASSPSPGHQSGANVLTF
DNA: TGTGCCAGCAGCCCTTCACCGGGACACCAATCTGGGGCCAACGTCCTGACTTTC

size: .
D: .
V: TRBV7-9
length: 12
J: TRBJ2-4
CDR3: CASSLSEDIQYF
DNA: TGTGCCAGCAGCCTTAGTGAAGACATTCAGTACTTC

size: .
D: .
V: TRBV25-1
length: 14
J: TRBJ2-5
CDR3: CASSEYHDRGTQYF
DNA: TGTGCCAGCAGTGAATATCACGATCGAGGGACCCAGTACTTC

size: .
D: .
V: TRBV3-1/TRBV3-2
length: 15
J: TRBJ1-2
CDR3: CASSQDQTGYYGYTF
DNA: TGTGCCAGCAGCCAAGATCAAACAGGTTACTATGGCTACACCTTC

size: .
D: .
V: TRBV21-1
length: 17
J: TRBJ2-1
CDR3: CASSKDSVRSSYNEQFF
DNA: TGTGCCAGCAGCAAAGATTCGGTACGAAGCTCCTACAATGAGCAGTTCTTC

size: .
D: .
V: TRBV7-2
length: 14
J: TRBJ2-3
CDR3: CASSQGDGGDTQYF
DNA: TGTGCCAGCAGCCAAGGGGACGGGGGAGATACGCAGTATTTT

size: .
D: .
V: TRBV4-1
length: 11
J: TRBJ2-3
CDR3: CASSLVDTQYF
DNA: TGCGCCAGCAGTTTAGTAGATACGCAGTATTTT

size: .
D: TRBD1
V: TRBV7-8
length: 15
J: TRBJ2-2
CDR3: CASSRDRVGTGELFF
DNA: TGTGCCAGCAGCCGAGACAGGGTTGGCACCGGGGAGCTGTTTTTT

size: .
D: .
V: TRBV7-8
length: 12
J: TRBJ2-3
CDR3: CASSLRADTQYF
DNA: TGTGCCAGCAGCCTCCGGGCAGATACGCAGTATTTT

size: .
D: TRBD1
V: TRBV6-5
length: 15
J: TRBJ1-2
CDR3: CASSSPGTVNYGYTF
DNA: TGTGCCAGCAGTTCTCCCGGGACAGTTAACTATGGCTACACCTTC

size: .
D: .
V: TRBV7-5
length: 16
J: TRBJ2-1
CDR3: CARSLVCRGAPEEQFF
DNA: TGTGCCAGAAGCTTAGTTTGCCGGGGGGCCCCGGAAGAGCAGTTCTTC